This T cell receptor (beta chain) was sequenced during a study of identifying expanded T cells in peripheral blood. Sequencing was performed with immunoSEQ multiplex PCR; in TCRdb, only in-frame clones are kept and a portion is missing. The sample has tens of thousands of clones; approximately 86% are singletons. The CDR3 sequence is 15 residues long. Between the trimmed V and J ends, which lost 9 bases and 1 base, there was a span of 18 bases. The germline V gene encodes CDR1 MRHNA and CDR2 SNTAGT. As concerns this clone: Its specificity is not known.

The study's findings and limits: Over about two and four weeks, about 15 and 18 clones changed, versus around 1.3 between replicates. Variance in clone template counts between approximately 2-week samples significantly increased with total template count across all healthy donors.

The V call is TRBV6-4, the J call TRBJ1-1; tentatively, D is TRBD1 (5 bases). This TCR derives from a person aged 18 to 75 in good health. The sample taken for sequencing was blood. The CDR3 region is CASPGFRQKNTEAFF. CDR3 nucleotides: TGTGCCAGTCCGGGGTTTAGACAGAAGAACACTGAAGCTTTCTTT.